The 21 T cell receptor beta chains given below trace back to one sample, sequenced in a study of blood T cell repertoires in COVID-19. Clones were read by immunoSEQ multiplex PCR, and TCRdb kept only the in-frame ones, dropping some. The sample has approximately 300,000 clones; 85% to 90% are singletons. Sequenced sample: PBMCs or T cells enriched from blood (not recorded which). These receptors came from a woman between 18 and 29 years old who had recovered from COVID-19.

There are a few counts of this clone. The rearrangement joins TRBV3-1 (or the pseudogene TRBV3-2) to TRBJ2-2, with 7 bases fitting TRBD2. This CDR3 spans 17 amino acids. The trim removed 0 bases at V and 4 bases at J, leaving 8 bases unmatched. Germline V gene data show CDR1 as LGHDT and CDR2 as YNNKEL (reference sequence). CDR3 nucleotide sequence: TGTGCCAGCAGCCAAGATTACGGGACTATAGGCACCGGGGAGCTGTTTTTT. It codes for CASSQDYGTIGTGELFF.

The chain combines TRBV5-4 with TRBJ2-7; 9 nucleotides align to TRBD1. Germline-derived CDR1 and CDR2 are SGHNT and YYREEE (reference sequence). This CDR3 region has 15 residues. The ends lost 0 bases at V and 5 bases at J; junction bases unmatched: 6. CDR3 loop: CASSLGGDRAHEQYF. CDR3 in DNA: TGTGCCAGCAGCTTGGGAGGGGACAGGGCCCACGAGCAGTACTTC.

The chain employs TRBV19 and TRBJ1-5; D gene ambiguous. This CDR3 is built from 13 residues. Trimming cost V 3 bases and J 7 bases, with 10 bases left between them. Germline-derived CDR1 and CDR2 are LNHDA and SQIVND (reference sequence). The CDR3 DNA reads TGTGCCAGTAGTATTCGTGTGGGCCAGCCCCAGCATTTT. It specifies CASSIRVGQPQHF.

A word on this clone: At one end, the junction sequence differs from germline, possibly due to a read error. This sequence joins TRBV12-3 or TRBV12-4 and TRBJ2-7, with a tentative D call TRBD2 (6 bases). The CDR3 runs to 12 residues. DNA for the CDR3: TGTGCCAGCAGTCCCGGGACTGTCCGACTCTTCTTC. Translated: CASSPGTVRLFF.

The CDR3 sequence: CASSQALDQQTQYF. The DNA for the CDR3 is TGTGCCAGCAGCCAAGCACTTGATCAACAGACCCAGTACTTC. V gene TRBV14 combines with J gene TRBJ2-5; no definite D call. In germline, CDR1 is SGHDN, CDR2 FVKESK. Trimming cost V 1 base and J 6 bases, with 12 bases left between them. The CDR3 contains 14 residues.

The table lists this clone with a count of one. The CDR3 DNA reads TGTGCCAGCAGAAAGACCGGGACTAACAATCAGCCCCAGCATTTT. Its translation: CASRKTGTNNQPQHF. The chain is built from TRBV6-5 and TRBJ1-5, with D tentatively TRBD1 (5 bases). The CDR3 contains 15 residues. CDR1 and CDR2 from the germline V gene are MNHEY and SVGAGI. V was pared by 6 bases and J by 3 bases, with 15 bases between.

A note on this clone: At one of its ends the junction is not consistent with the germline gene, which may arise from a read error. The chain recombines TRBV19 with TRBJ1-1; possibly TRBD1 for D (5 bases). The CDR3 loop spans 13 amino acids. The germline V gene encodes CDR1 LNHDA and CDR2 SQIVND (reference sequence). The CDR3 loop reads CTSSKGRDTEAFF. In DNA, the CDR3 is TGTACCAGTAGTAAGGGCAGGGACACTGAAGCTTTCTTT. The full variable domain, completed using reference TRBV19 and TRBJ1-1, is DGGITQSPKYLFRKEGQNVTLSCEQNLNHDAMYWYRQDPGQGLRLIYYSQIVNDFQKGDIAEGYSVSREKKESFPLTVTSAQKNPTAFYLCTSSKGRDTEAFFGQGTRLTVV.

This sequence joins TRBV5-1 and TRBJ2-5, with 8 nucleotides matching TRBD1. Germline V gene sequence: CDR1 SGHRS, CDR2 YFSETQ. V lost 4 bases and J lost 5; bases outside the gene matches: 7. This CDR3 has 14 residues. The CDR3 is CASSPPGGGETQYF. The CDR3 DNA follows: TGCGCCAGCAGCCCCCCAGGGGGCGGGGAGACCCAGTACTTC.

J is TRBJ1-2 and V is TRBV3-1 (or the pseudogene TRBV3-2); 8 bases are a match to TRBD1. Germline V gene sequence: CDR1 LGHDT, CDR2 YNNKEL (reference sequence). The CDR3 totals 14 residues. J gave up 10 bases and V 5 bases, and 12 bases lay outside the gene matches. CDR3 amino acids: CASSAWDRLTAYTF. For the CDR3, the DNA is TGTGCCAGCAGCGCCTGGGACAGGCTGACCGCCTACACCTTC.

J is TRBJ1-1 and V is TRBV19, with 8 bases that match TRBD1. V gave up 3 bases and J gave up 6 bases; unmatched junction bases: 6. In germline, CDR1 is LNHDA, CDR2 SQIVND (reference sequence). The CDR3 runs to 14 residues. The CDR3 region is CASSIRDRGAEAFF. The CDR3 DNA reads as TGTGCCAGTAGTATCCGCGACAGGGGTGCTGAAGCTTTCTTT. Combining the CDR3 with reference TRBV19 and TRBJ1-1 gives the whole variable domain DGGITQSPKYLFRKEGQNVTLSCEQNLNHDAMYWYRQDPGQGLRLIYYSQIVNDFQKGDIAEGYSVSREKKESFPLTVTSAQKNPTAFYLCASSIRDRGAEAFFGQGTRLTVV.

This chain links TRBV5-1 with TRBJ1-2; 9 nucleotides align to TRBD1. The CDR3 consists of 15 residues. V gave up 2 bases and J gave up 7 bases; unmatched junction bases: 9. CDR1 SGHRS and CDR2 YFSETQ come from the germline V gene. The CDR3 nucleotides read TGCGCCAGCAGCTTACAGGGGGCGAGTGGTGGTGGCTACACCTTC. Its translation: CASSLQGASGGGYTF.

J is TRBJ1-5 and V is TRBV28, with D uncertain. CDR3 size: 12 residues. Trimming removed 11 bases at V and 7 bases at J, with 15 bases between. CDR1 MDHEN and CDR2 SYDVKM come from the germline V gene. The CDR3 is CAVGSLNQPQHF. In nucleotides, the CDR3 is TGTGCCGTGGGCAGTCTGAACCAGCCCCAGCATTTT.

This chain links TRBV10-3 with TRBJ2-7; a weak D match, TRBD2 (6 bases). The CDR3 runs to 13 residues. Germline V gene data show CDR1 as ENHRY and CDR2 as SYGVKD. Trimming shortened V by 8 bases and J by 3 bases, and 14 bases separated the two germline ends. The CDR3 region is CAISGDEDYEQYF. CDR3 DNA sequence: TGTGCCATCTCGGGGGACGAGGACTACGAGCAGTACTTC.

This clone appeared a few times. The J gene is TRBJ2-7, the V gene TRBV30; D gene ambiguous. The CDR3 spans 11 residues. V lost 2 bases and J 2 bases, leaving 4 bases between the germline ends. Germline CDR1 GTSNPN, CDR2 SVGIG (reference sequence). CDR3 sequence (DNA): TGTGCCTGGAGTTCCACCTACGAGCAGTACTTC. Amino acids: CAWSSTYEQYF. The full variable domain, in which reference TRBV30 and TRBJ2-7 provide the parts outside the CDR3, is SQTIHQWPATLVQPVGSPLSLECTVEGTSNPNLYWYRQAAGRGLQLLFYSVGIGQISSEVPQNLSASRPQDRQFILSSKKLLLSDSGFYLCAWSSTYEQYFGPGTRLTVT.

V is TRBV6-6 and J is TRBJ1-5, with no clear D. Germline V CDR1 and CDR2: MNHNY, SVGAGI (reference sequence). The CDR3 loop spans 16 amino acids. Trimming shortened V by 0 bases and J by 0 bases, and 9 bases separated the two germline ends. The CDR3 DNA reads TGTGCCAGCAGTTACTCGTTGAGGAATAGCAATCAGCCCCAGCATTTT. Translated, it gives CASSYSLRNSNQPQHF.

The chain employs TRBV12-3 or TRBV12-4 and TRBJ1-2; TRBD1 agrees at 8 bases. CDR3 length: 13 amino acids. V lost 5 bases to trimming and J lost 5 bases; unmatched junction nucleotides: 4. The DNA of the CDR3 is TGTGCCAGCAGTCCGGACAGGGAGTATGGCTACACCTTC. It is translated as CASSPDREYGYTF.

The chain has TRBV5-4 and TRBJ2-1, with TRBD1 matching 7 bases. The trim removed 4 bases at V and 7 bases at J, leaving 5 bases unmatched. The germline gives CDR1 SGHNT, CDR2 YYREEE (reference sequence). This CDR3 has 13 amino acids. CDR3 protein: CASSPGTENEQFF. The CDR3 nucleotides are TGTGCCAGCAGCCCCGGGACAGAAAATGAGCAGTTCTTC.

The CDR3 coding sequence is TGTGCCAGCAGTTACATGGCGCTAGTCACAGATACGCAGTATTTT. The encoded protein is CASSYMALVTDTQYF. The chain links TRBV6-2 or TRBV6-3 to TRBJ2-3; D not resolved. Per germline, CDR1 MNHEY and CDR2 SVGEGT. The CDR3 length is 15 residues. The germline V and J ends were trimmed by 2 bases and 2 bases, with 11 bases remaining between them.

The sample holds many counts of this clone. The chain employs TRBV18 and TRBJ1-2, with 12 bases aligning to TRBD1. With V trimmed by 1 base and J by 4 bases, 10 bases remained unmatched. This CDR3 spans 18 amino acids. Germline CDR1 and CDR2: KGHSH and LQKENI. CDR3 residues: CASSPLLGQGARGYGYTF. The CDR3, as DNA: TGTGCCAGCTCACCACTACTGGGACAGGGGGCGCGGGGCTATGGCTACACCTTC.

The V call is TRBV12-5, the J call TRBJ2-7; a weak D match, TRBD2 (5 bases). CDR3 length: 17 amino acids. Germline V gives CDR1 LGHNT, CDR2 FRNRAP. V lost 6 bases and J lost 3, with 24 bases in between. The CDR3 here is CASGSPHRGTGFYEQYF. DNA for the CDR3: TGTGCTAGTGGCTCTCCTCATCGGGGAACGGGTTTCTACGAGCAGTACTTC.

The chain combines TRBV9 with TRBJ1-1; 9 nucleotides align to TRBD1. The junction had 6 bases not matched to a gene; V was cut back by 3 bases and J by 0 bases. Germline V lookup: CDR1 SGDLS, CDR2 YYNGEE. The CDR3 spans 16 residues. The CDR3 DNA reads as TGTGCCAGCAGCGCAGTGGACAGGGGAATGAACACTGAAGCTTTCTTT. Protein: CASSAVDRGMNTEAFF.